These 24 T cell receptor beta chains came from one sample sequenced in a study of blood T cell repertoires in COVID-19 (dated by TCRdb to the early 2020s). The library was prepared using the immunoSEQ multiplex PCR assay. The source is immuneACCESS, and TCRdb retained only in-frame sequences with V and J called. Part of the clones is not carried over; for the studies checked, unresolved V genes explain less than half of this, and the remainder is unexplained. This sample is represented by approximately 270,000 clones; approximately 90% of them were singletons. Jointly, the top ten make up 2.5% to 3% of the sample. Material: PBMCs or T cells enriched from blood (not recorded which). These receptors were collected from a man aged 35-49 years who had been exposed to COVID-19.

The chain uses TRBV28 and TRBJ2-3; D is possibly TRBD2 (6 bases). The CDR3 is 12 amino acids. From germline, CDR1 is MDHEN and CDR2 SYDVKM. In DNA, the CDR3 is TGTGGAGTAGCGGCCTTAGCAGATACGCAGTATTTT. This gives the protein CGVAALADTQYF.

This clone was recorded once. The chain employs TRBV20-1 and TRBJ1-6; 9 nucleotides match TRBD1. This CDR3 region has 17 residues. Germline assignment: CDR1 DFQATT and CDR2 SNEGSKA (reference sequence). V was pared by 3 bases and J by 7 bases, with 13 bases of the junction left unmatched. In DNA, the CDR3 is TGCAGTGCTAGTTCCGGACAGGGGCTCAGTGGCAATTCACCCCTCCACTTT. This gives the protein CSASSGQGLSGNSPLHF.

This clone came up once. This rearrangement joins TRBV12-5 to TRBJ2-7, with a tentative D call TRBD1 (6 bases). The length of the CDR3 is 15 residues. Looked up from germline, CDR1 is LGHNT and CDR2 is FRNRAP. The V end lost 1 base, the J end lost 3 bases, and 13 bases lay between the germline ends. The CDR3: CASGLARDIFYEQYF. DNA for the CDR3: TGTGCTAGTGGTTTGGCCCGGGACATATTCTACGAGCAGTACTTC.

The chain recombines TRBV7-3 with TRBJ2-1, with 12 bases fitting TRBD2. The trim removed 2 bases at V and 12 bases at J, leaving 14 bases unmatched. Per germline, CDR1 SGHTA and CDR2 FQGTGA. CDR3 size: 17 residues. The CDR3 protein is CASSLLAGGLNITRQFF. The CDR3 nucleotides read TGTGCCAGCAGCTTACTAGCGGGAGGGCTCAATATAACTCGGCAGTTCTTC. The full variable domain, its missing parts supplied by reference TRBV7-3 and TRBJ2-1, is GAGVSQTPSNKVTEKGKYVELRCDPISGHTALYWYRQSLGQGPEFLIYFQGTGAADDSGLPNDRFFAVRPEGSVSTLKIQRTERGDSAVYLCASSLLAGGLNITRQFFGPGTRLTVL.

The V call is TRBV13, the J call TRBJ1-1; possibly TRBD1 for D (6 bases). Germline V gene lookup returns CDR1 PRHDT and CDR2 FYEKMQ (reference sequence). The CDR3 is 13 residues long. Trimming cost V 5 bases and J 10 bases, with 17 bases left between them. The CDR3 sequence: CASSRMEQGVAFF. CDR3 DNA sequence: TGTGCCAGCAGCCGCATGGAACAGGGAGTAGCTTTCTTT.

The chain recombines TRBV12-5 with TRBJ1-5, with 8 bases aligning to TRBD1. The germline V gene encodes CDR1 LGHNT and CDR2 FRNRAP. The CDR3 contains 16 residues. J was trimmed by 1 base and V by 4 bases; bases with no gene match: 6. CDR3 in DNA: TGTGCTAGTGGTTGGGGACAGGTCGAGAGCAATCAGCCCCAGCATTTT. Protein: CASGWGQVESNQPQHF.

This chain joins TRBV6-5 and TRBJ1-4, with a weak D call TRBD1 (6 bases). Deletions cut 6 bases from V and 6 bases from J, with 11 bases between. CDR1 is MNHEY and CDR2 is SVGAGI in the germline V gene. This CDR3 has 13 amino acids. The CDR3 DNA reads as TGTGCCAGCAGGAAACAGGGCGATGAAAAACTGTTTTTT. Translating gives CASRKQGDEKLFF.

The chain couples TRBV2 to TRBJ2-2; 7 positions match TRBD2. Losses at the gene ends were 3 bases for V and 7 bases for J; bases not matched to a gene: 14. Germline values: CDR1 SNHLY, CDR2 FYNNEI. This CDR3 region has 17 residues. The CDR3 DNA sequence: TGTGCCAGCAGTGACACTCGTAGTAGCGGGTGGGGCGGGGAGCTGTTTTTT. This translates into CASSDTRSSGWGGELFF.

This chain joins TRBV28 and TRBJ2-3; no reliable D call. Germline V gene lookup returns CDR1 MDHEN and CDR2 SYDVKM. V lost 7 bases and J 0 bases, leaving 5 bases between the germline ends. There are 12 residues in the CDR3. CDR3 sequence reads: CASTDSTDTQYF. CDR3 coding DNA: TGTGCCAGCACAGATAGCACAGATACGCAGTATTTT.

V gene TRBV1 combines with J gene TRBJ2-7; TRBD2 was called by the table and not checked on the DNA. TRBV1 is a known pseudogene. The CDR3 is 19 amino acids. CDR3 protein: CTSSQESRWRLAGSYEQYF. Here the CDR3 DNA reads TGCACCAGCAGCCAAGAGTCGAGGTGGCGGCTAGCGGGATCCTACGAGCAGTACTTC.

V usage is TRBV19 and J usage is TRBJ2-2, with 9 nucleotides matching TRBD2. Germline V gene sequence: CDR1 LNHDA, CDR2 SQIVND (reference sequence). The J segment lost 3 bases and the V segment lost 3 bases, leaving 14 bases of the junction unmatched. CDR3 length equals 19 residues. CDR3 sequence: CASSIDPGSGRVYTGELFF. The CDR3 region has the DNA TGTGCCAGTAGTATCGATCCGGGTAGCGGGAGAGTTTACACCGGGGAGCTGTTTTTT.

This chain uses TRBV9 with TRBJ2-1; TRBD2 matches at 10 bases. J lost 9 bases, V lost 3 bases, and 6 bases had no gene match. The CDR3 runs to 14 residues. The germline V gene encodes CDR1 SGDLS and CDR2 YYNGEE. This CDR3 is CASSGGLALGEQFF. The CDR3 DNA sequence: TGTGCCAGCAGCGGGGGACTAGCGTTAGGTGAGCAGTTCTTC.

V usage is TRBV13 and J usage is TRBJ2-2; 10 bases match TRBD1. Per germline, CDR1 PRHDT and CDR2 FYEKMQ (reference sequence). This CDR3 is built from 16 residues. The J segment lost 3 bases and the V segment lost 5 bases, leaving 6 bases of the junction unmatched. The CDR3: CASSPEGTGDTGELFF. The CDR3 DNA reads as TGTGCCAGCAGCCCAGAAGGGACAGGGGACACCGGGGAGCTGTTTTTT.

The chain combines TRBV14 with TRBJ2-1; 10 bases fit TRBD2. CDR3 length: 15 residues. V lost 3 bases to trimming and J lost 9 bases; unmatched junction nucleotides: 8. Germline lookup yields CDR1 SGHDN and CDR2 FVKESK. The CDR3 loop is CASSQGGLAGVEQFF. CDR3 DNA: TGTGCCAGCAGCCAGGGCGGGCTAGCGGGAGTTGAGCAGTTCTTC.

The CDR3 sequence: CASSQAGLGSYEQYF. In nucleotides, the CDR3 is TGCGCCAGCAGCCAGGCGGGGTTGGGCTCCTACGAGCAGTACTTC. The V call is TRBV5-1, the J call TRBJ2-7, with D perhaps matching TRBD2 (6 bases). The V end was cut by 4 bases, the J end by 0 bases, with 14 bases between. This CDR3 has 15 residues. Germline values: CDR1 SGHRS, CDR2 YFSETQ.

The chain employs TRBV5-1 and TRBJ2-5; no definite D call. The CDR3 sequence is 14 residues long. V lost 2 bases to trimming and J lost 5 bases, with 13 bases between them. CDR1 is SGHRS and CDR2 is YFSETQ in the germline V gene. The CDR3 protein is CASSFDTLGETQYF. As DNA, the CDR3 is TGCGCCAGCAGCTTTGACACCCTGGGCGAGACCCAGTACTTC.

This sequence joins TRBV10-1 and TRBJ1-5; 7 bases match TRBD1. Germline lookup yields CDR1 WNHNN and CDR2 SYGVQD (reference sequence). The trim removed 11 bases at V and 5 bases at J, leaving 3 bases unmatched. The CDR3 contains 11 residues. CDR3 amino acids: CAWDRYQPQHF. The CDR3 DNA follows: TGCGCCTGGGACAGATATCAGCCCCAGCATTTT.

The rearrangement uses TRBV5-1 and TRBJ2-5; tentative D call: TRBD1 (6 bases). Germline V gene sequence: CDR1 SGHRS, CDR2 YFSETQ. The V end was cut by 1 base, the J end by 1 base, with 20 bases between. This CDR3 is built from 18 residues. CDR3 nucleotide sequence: TGCGCCAGCAGCTTGCCCGCATCAGGGGCGCTACCCCAAGAGACCCAGTACTTC. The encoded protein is CASSLPASGALPQETQYF. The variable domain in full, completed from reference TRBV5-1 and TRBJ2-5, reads KAGVTQTPRYLIKTRGQQVTLSCSPISGHRSVSWYQQTPGQGLQFLFEYFSETQRNKGNFPGRFSGRQFSNSRSEMNVSTLELGDSALYLCASSLPASGALPQETQYFGPGTRLLVL.

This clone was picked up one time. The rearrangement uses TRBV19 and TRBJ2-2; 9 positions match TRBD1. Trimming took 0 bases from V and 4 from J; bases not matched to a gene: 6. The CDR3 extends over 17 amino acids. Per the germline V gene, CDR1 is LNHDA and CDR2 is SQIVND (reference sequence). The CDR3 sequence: CASSIDRTGAGTGELFF. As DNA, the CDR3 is TGTGCCAGTAGTATAGATAGGACAGGGGCGGGCACCGGGGAGCTGTTTTTT. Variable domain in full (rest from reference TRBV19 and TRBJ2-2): DGGITQSPKYLFRKEGQNVTLSCEQNLNHDAMYWYRQDPGQGLRLIYYSQIVNDFQKGDIAEGYSVSREKKESFPLTVTSAQKNPTAFYLCASSIDRTGAGTGELFFGEGSRLTVL.

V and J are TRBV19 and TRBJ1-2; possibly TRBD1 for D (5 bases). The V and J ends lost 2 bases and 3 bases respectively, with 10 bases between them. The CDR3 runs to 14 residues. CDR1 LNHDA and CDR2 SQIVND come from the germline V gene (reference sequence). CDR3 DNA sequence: TGTGCCAGTAGTATATACGGGGGGGACTATGGCTACACCTTC. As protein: CASSIYGGDYGYTF.

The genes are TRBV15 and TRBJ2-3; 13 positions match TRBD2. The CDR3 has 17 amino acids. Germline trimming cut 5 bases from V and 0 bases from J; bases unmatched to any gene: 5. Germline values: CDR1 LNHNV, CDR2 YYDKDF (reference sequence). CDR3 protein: CATSVGTSGASTDTQYF. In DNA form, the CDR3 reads TGTGCCACCAGCGTGGGGACTAGCGGGGCTAGCACAGATACGCAGTATTTT.

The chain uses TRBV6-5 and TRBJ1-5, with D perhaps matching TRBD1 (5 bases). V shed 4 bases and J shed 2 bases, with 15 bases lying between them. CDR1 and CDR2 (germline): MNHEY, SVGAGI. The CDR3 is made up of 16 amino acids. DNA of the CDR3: TGTGCCAGCAGTTCCCTAACAGGATATGGCAATCAGCCCCAGCATTTT. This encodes CASSSLTGYGNQPQHF.

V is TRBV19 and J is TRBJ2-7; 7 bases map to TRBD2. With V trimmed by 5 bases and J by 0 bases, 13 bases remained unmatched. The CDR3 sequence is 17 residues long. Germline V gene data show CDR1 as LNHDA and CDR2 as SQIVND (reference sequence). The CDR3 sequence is CASSPRASGGASYEQYF. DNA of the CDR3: TGTGCCAGTAGTCCCCGGGCTAGCGGCGGAGCCTCCTACGAGCAGTACTTC.

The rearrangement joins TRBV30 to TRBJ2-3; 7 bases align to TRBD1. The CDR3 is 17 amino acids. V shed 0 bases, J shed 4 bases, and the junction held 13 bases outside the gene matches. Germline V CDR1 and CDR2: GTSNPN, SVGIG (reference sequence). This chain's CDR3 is CAWSVLRTNRGPDTQYF. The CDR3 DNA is TGTGCCTGGAGTGTACTTCGGACCAACAGGGGACCAGATACGCAGTATTTT.